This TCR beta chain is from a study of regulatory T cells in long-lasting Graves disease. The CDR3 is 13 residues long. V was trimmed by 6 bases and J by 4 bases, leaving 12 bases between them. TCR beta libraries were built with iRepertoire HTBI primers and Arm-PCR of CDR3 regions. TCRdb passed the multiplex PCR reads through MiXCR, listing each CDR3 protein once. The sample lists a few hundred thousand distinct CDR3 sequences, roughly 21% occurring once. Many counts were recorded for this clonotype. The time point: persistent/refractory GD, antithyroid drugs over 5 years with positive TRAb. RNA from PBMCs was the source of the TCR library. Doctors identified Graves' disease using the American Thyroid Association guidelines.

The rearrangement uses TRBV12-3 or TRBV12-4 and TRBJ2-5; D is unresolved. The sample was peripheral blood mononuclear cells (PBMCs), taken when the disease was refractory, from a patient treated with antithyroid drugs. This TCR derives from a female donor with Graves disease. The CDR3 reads CASSTLTGETQYF. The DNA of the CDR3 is TGTGCCAGCAGCACCCTTACGGGAGAGACCCAGTACTTC.